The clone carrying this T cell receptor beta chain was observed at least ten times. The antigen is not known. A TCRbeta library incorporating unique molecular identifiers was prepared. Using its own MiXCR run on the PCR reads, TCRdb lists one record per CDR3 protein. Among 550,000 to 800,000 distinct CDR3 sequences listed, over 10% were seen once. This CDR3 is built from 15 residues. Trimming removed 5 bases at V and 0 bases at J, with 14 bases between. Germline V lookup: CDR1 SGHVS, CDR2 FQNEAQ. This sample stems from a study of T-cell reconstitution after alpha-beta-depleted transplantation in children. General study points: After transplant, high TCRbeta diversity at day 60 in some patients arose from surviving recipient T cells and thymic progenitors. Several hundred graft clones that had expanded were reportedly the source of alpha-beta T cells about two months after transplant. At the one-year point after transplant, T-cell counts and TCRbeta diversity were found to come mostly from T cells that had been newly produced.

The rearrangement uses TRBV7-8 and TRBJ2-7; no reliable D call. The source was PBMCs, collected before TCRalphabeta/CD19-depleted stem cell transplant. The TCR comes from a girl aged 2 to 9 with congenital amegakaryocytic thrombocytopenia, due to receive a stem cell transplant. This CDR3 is CASSPSGQSSYEQYF. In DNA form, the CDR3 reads TGTGCCAGCAGCCCTTCTGGTCAGAGCTCCTACGAGCAGTACTTC.